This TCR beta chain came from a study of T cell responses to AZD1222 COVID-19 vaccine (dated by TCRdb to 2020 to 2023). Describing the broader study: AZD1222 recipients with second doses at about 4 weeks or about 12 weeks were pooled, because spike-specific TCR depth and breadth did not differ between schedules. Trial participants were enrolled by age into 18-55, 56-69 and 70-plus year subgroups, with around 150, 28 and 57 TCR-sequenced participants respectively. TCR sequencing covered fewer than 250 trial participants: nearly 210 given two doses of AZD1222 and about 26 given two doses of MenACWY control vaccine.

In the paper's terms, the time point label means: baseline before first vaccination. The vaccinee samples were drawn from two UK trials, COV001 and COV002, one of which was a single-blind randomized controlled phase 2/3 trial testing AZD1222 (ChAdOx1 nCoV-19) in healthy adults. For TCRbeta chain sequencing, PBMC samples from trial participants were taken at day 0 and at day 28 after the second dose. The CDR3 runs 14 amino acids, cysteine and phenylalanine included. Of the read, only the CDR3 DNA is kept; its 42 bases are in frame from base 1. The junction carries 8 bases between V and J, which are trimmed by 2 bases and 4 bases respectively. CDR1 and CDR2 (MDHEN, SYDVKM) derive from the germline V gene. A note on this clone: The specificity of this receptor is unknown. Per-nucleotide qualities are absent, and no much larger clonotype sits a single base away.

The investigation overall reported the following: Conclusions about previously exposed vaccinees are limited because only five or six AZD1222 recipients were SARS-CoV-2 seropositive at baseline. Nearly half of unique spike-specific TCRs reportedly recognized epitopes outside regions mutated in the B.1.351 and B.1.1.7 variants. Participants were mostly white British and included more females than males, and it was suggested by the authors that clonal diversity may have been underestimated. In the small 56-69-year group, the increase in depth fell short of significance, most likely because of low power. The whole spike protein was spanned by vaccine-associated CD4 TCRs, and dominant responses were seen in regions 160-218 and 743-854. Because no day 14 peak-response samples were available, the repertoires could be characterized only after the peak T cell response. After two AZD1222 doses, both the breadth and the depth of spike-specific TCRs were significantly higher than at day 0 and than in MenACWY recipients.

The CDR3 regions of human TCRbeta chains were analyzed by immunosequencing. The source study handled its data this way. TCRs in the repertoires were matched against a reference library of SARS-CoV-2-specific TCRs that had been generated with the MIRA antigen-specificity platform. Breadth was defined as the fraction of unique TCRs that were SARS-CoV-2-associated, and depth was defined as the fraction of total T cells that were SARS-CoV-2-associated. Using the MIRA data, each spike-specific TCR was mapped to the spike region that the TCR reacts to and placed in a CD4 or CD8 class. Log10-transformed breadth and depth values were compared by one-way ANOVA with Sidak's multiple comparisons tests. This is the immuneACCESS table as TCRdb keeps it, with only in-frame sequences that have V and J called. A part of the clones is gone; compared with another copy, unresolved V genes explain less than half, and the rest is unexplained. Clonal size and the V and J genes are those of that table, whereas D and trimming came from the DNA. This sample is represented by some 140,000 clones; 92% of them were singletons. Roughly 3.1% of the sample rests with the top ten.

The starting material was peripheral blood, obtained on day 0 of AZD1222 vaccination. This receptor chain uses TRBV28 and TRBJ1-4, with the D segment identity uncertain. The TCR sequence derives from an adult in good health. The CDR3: CASSLPGINEKLFF. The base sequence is TGTGCCAGCAGTTTACCCGGGATTAATGAAAAACTGTTTTTT.